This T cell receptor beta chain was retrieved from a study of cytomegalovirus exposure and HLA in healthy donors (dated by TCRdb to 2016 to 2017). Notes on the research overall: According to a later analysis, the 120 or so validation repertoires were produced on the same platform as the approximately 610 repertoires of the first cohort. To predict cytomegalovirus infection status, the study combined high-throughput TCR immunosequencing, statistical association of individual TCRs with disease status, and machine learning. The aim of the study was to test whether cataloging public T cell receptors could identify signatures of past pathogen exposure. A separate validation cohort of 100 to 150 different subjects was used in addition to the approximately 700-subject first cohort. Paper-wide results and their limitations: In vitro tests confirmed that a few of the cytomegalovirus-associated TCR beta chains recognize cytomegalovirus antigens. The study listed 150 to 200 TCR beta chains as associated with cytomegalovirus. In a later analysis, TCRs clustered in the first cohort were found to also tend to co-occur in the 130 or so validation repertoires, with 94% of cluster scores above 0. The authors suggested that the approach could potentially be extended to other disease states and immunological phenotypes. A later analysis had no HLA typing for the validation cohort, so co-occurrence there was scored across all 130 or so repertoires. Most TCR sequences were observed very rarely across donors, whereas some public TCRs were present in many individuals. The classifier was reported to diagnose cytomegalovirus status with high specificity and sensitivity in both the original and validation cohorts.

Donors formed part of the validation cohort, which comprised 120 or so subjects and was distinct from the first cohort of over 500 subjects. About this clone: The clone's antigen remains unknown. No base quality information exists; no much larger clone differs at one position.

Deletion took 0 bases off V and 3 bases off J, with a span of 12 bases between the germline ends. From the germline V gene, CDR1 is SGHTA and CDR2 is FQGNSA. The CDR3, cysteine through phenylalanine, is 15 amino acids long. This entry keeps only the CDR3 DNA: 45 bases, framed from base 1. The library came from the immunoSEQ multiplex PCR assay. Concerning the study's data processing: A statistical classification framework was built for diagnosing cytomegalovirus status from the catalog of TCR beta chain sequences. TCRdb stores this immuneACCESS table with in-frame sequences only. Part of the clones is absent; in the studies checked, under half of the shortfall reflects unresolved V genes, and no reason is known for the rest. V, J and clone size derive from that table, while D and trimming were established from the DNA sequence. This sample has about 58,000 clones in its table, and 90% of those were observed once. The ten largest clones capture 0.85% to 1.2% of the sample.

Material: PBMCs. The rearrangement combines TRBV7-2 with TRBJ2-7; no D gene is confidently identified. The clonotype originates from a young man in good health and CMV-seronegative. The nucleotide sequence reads TGTGCCAGCAGCTTAGCGTCTCCAGGCCTCTACGAGCAGTACTTC. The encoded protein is CASSLASPGLYEQYF. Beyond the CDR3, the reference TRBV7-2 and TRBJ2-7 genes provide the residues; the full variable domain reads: GAGVSQSPSNKVTEKGKDVELRCDPISGHTALYWYRQSLGQGLEFLIYFQGNSAPDKSGLPSDRFSAERTGGSVSTLTIQRTQQEDSAVYLCASSLASPGLYEQYFGPGTRLTVT.